A single sample gave rise to the 24 T cell receptor beta chains below, sequenced in a study of blood T cell repertoires in COVID-19. TCRdb keeps only in-frame clones here, not all; method: immunoSEQ multiplex PCR. The table records under 300,000 clones, 85% to 90% of them present only once. The sequenced sample was peripheral blood. The receptors originated from a middle-aged woman who had recovered from COVID-19.

The rearrangement joins TRBV9 to TRBJ1-6; the D gene is possibly TRBD1 (5 bases). Germline CDR1 and CDR2: SGDLS and YYNGEE. V shed 0 bases and J shed 7 bases, with 8 bases lying between them. CDR3 length: 14 amino acids. Written as DNA, the CDR3 is TGTGCCAGCAGCGTAGGGACACACAATTCACCCCTCCACTTT. Protein sequence: CASSVGTHNSPLHF.

This CDR3 reads CASSKGSQADTRYEQYV. The CDR3 nucleotides read TGTGCCAGCAGCAAAGGGTCGCAGGCGGACACCCGGTACGAGCAGTACGTC. The J gene is TRBJ2-7, the V gene TRBV21-1; the D segment call TRBD1 is taken from the table without a DNA check. TRBV21-1 is given as a pseudogene. The CDR3 totals 17 residues.

The chain couples TRBV29-1 to TRBJ1-2, with 7 positions matching TRBD1. Germline-derived CDR1 and CDR2 are SQVTM and ANQGSEA. The CDR3 spans 16 residues. J was trimmed by 5 bases and V by 3 bases; bases with no gene match: 15. The CDR3 bases are TGCAGCGTTGACCCAGGACAGGTCGTTCGTCCTTATGGCTACACCTTC. Translation gives CSVDPGQVVRPYGYTF.

The chain links TRBV6-1 to TRBJ1-1; possibly TRBD1 for D (5 bases). Germline V gene sequence: CDR1 MNHNS, CDR2 SASEGT. This CDR3 comprises 16 residues. V was clipped by 2 bases and J by 1 base, with 14 bases between them. The DNA of the CDR3 is TGTGCCAGCAGTGAACGGGCTGTGGGGGGGAACACTGAAGCTTTCTTT. The encoded protein is CASSERAVGGNTEAFF.

The chain combines TRBV18 with TRBJ2-2, with TRBD2 identical over 8 bases. The CDR3 sequence is 15 residues long. With 8 bases clipped from V and 6 bases from J, the junction kept 11 bases outside the gene matches. Germline lookup yields CDR1 KGHSH and CDR2 LQKENI. The CDR3 protein is CASQGLAGPAGELFF. As DNA, the CDR3 is TGTGCCAGCCAAGGACTAGCAGGCCCCGCCGGGGAGCTGTTTTTT.

This chain connects TRBV7-8 to TRBJ2-3; 9 nucleotides match TRBD2. With V trimmed by 5 bases and J by 5 bases, 5 bases remained unmatched. In germline, CDR1 is SGHVS, CDR2 FQNEAQ. CDR3 length: 14 amino acids. CDR3 loop: CASSAIAGVDTQYF. The CDR3 DNA reads as TGTGCCAGCAGCGCTATAGCGGGAGTAGATACGCAGTATTTT.

The chain couples TRBV4-1 to TRBJ2-2; 10 nucleotides align to TRBD2. The trim removed 4 bases at V and 5 bases at J, leaving 7 bases unmatched. Per the germline V gene, CDR1 is MGHRA and CDR2 is YSYEKL. The length of the CDR3 is 16 residues. In nucleotides, the CDR3 is TGCGCCAGCAGCCTCCTAGCGGGAGTGGGAACCGGGGAGCTGTTTTTT. The encoded protein is CASSLLAGVGTGELFF.

This chain uses TRBV9 with TRBJ2-7; TRBD1 matches at 10 bases. Germline CDR1 SGDLS, CDR2 YYNGEE. The CDR3 loop spans 14 amino acids. Trimming removed 4 bases from V and 3 bases from J; junction bases left unmatched: 4. The CDR3 protein is CASSTDRGHYEQYF. CDR3 nucleotide sequence: TGTGCCAGCAGCACCGACAGGGGGCACTACGAGCAGTACTTC.

This clone occurred a few times. The rearrangement joins TRBV6-5 to TRBJ1-5; D is possibly TRBD1 (5 bases). There are 15 residues in the CDR3. Trimming shortened V by 0 bases and J by 4 bases, and 10 bases separated the two germline ends. Looked up from germline, CDR1 is MNHEY and CDR2 is SVGAGI. The DNA of the CDR3 is TGTGCCAGCAGTTACTCGGGTGGGGCAAATCAGCCCCAGCATTTT. The encoded protein is CASSYSGGANQPQHF.

The chain joins TRBV3-1 (or the pseudogene TRBV3-2) to TRBJ2-3; TRBD2 aligns across 12 bases. J lost 3 bases, V lost 2 bases, and 9 bases had no gene match. Germline CDR1 reads LGHDT; CDR2 reads YNNKEL (reference sequence). This CDR3 spans 18 amino acids. CDR3 DNA sequence: TGTGCCAGCAGCCAATTCGCCCTGGGACTAGCGGGTACAGATACGCAGTATTTT. It translates to CASSQFALGLAGTDTQYF.

The chain uses TRBV19 and TRBJ1-1; 7 nucleotides align to TRBD1. Losses at the gene ends were 7 bases for V and 8 bases for J; bases not matched to a gene: 13. Germline lookup yields CDR1 LNHDA and CDR2 SQIVND (reference sequence). The CDR3 consists of 14 residues. The CDR3 sequence: CASTTTGASGEAFF. The DNA for the CDR3 is TGTGCCAGTACCACAACAGGGGCCAGCGGGGAAGCTTTCTTT.

In its sample, this clone was seen once. The chain joins TRBV24-1 to TRBJ2-7, with a possible D match to TRBD2 (5 bases). Looked up from germline, CDR1 is KGHDR and CDR2 is SFDVKD. This CDR3 contains 16 residues. Trimming cost V 7 bases and J 2 bases, with 20 bases left between them. The CDR3 reads CATSPRGPQETYEQYF. CDR3 sequence (DNA): TGTGCCACCAGCCCCCGAGGGCCTCAGGAGACCTACGAGCAGTACTTC.

This chain joins TRBV11-3 and TRBJ2-5; weak D call: TRBD2 (7 bases). Germline values: CDR1 SGHNT, CDR2 YENEEA. CDR3 length: 16 amino acids. Trimming left V 5 bases short and J 5 bases short, with 21 bases between. The CDR3 region is CASSPHGGGAGETQYF. In DNA form, the CDR3 reads TGTGCCAGCAGCCCCCACGGAGGGGGGGCGGGTGAGACCCAGTACTTC.

The rearrangement links TRBV7-9 to TRBJ1-5; D is undetermined. The CDR3 loop spans 12 amino acids. The V gene lost 5 bases and the J gene lost 5 bases, with 7 bases spanning the gap. CDR1 is SEHNR, CDR2 FQNEAQ, per germline (reference sequence). The chain's CDR3 is CASSQPDQPQHF. DNA for the CDR3: TGTGCCAGCAGCCAACCAGATCAGCCCCAGCATTTT.

J is TRBJ2-2 and V is TRBV11-3, with D possibly TRBD1 on 5 matching bases. CDR3 length: 14 residues. Germline lookup yields CDR1 SGHNT and CDR2 YENEEA. Trimming took 5 bases from V and 4 from J, leaving 11 bases between them. The CDR3 bases are TGTGCCAGCAGCCCCGACAGAGGCACCGGGGAGCTGTTTTTT. It is translated as CASSPDRGTGELFF.

The chain carries TRBV12-5 and TRBJ2-1; 7 bases fit TRBD2. From germline, CDR1 is LGHNT and CDR2 FRNRAP. This CDR3 contains 15 residues. The junction had 9 bases not matched to a gene; V was cut back by 1 base and J by 9 bases. The CDR3 sequence is CASGLGVTPGGEQFF. DNA for the CDR3: TGTGCTAGTGGTTTGGGTGTCACCCCGGGAGGTGAGCAGTTCTTC.

J is TRBJ1-6 and V is TRBV29-1; 7 bases align to TRBD1. The ends lost 6 bases at V and 7 bases at J; junction bases unmatched: 12. There are 15 residues in the CDR3. Germline V CDR1 and CDR2: SQVTM, ANQGSEA. The DNA for the CDR3 is TGCAGCGTAGCTTTAGGGGGCGAGGGGAATTCACCCCTCCACTTT. It specifies CSVALGGEGNSPLHF.

As for this clone: One end of the junction does not line up with germline, which may come from a read error. Other DNA sequences in the sample encode the same CDR3. V is TRBV11-3 and J is TRBJ2-2; D possibly corresponds to TRBD2 (6 bases). CDR3 length equals 17 residues. Germline assignment: CDR1 SGHNT and CDR2 YENEEA. DNA of the CDR3: TGTGCTAGCAGCTTAGAGTTCGGCGGGACTTACACCGGGGAGCTGTTTTTT. Protein: CASSLEFGGTYTGELFF.

The genes are TRBV4-3 and TRBJ2-3, with 8 bases identical to TRBD2. The CDR3 totals 16 residues. Germline V CDR1 and CDR2: LGHNA, YSLEER. Trimming cost V 6 bases and J 1 base; bases outside gene matches: 9. The CDR3 DNA sequence: TGCGCCAGCAGAAGGTCCCTAGCGGGCCGCACAGATACGCAGTATTTT. Translation: CASRRSLAGRTDTQYF.

V is TRBV5-1 and J is TRBJ2-1; weak D call: TRBD1 (5 bases). The CDR3 runs 16 residues. Per the germline V gene, CDR1 is SGHRS and CDR2 is YFSETQ. Trimming removed 4 bases at V and 0 bases at J, with 14 bases between. CDR3 amino acids: CASSPGKGYSYNEQFF. The CDR3 DNA sequence: TGCGCCAGCAGCCCAGGGAAGGGCTACTCCTACAATGAGCAGTTCTTC.

This chain connects TRBV10-3 to TRBJ2-3; the match to TRBD2 covers 8 bases. Germline V gene lookup returns CDR1 ENHRY and CDR2 SYGVKD. Trimming took 10 bases from V and 11 from J; bases not matched to a gene: 14. The CDR3 loop spans 13 amino acids. Written as DNA, the CDR3 is TGTGCCACGGGGGGGACTTCCCGAGTGGGGCAGTATTTT. Its translation is CATGGTSRVGQYF.

The chain joins TRBV6-6 to TRBJ2-3; TRBD1 agrees at 7 bases. CDR3 length: 15 residues. Germline V CDR1 and CDR2: MNHNY, SVGAGI (reference sequence). The V and J ends lost 6 bases and 3 bases, in that order; junction bases with no gene match: 9. CDR3 residues: CASSPPGQATDTQYF. The CDR3 region has the DNA TGTGCCAGCAGCCCTCCTGGACAGGCTACAGATACGCAGTATTTT.

The chain joins TRBV4-2 to TRBJ2-1; TRBD2 agrees at 11 bases. CDR3 length: 15 amino acids. The V segment lost 3 bases and the J segment 8 bases; nucleotides outside the gene matches: 6. Germline V lookup: CDR1 LGHNA, CDR2 YNFKEQ. The CDR3 region has the DNA TGTGCCAGCAGCCACCGACTAGCGGGACGGCATGAGCAGTTCTTC. As protein: CASSHRLAGRHEQFF.

The V and J genes are TRBV11-3 and TRBJ2-1, with a weak D call TRBD1 (6 bases). The V gene's germline CDR1 is SGHNT and CDR2 YENEEA. V was trimmed by 4 bases and J by 4 bases, leaving 17 bases between them. The CDR3 length is 16 residues. The CDR3: CASSSHQGRGYNEQFF. As DNA, the CDR3 is TGTGCCAGCAGCTCCCATCAGGGGAGAGGGTACAATGAGCAGTTCTTC.